Listed here are 20 T cell receptor beta chains from one sample, sequenced in a study of lymphopenia after photon versus proton radiotherapy. Repertoires were generated with immunoSEQ multiplex PCR, while TCRdb's copy carries only in-frame clones and drops some. The data hold more than 70,000 clones, with around 82% observed a single time. Material: peripheral blood, obtained from a patient treated with proton-based radiotherapy. The source of these receptors is a man between 60 and 75 years old with pancreatic cancer.

This chain connects TRBV10-3 to TRBJ2-1; D may correspond to TRBD1 or TRBD2 (5 bases each). V was shortened by 2 bases and J by 7 bases, with 12 bases between the two germline ends. CDR3 length: 14 amino acids. Germline lookup yields CDR1 ENHRY and CDR2 SYGVKD. CDR3 in DNA: TGTGCCATCAGTGAGACCGGGGCGCCAAATGAGCAGTTCTTC. Its translation is CAISETGAPNEQFF.

The chain has TRBV11-2 and TRBJ1-5; D ambiguous. V lost 1 base, J lost 9 bases, and 10 bases lay in between. Germline V lookup: CDR1 SGHAT, CDR2 FQNNGV. This CDR3 spans 13 amino acids. The CDR3 coding sequence is TGTGCCAGCAGCTTAGGGGGTCACGGGCCCCAGCATTTT. Encoded protein: CASSLGGHGPQHF.

This rearrangement joins TRBV2 to TRBJ2-3; TRBD1 aligns across 9 bases. With V trimmed by 5 bases and J by 4 bases, 7 bases remained unmatched. The V gene's germline CDR1 is SNHLY and CDR2 FYNNEI. The CDR3 spans 15 residues. This CDR3 reads CASSPGTGLADTQYF. The CDR3, as DNA: TGTGCCAGCAGTCCCGGGACAGGGTTGGCAGATACGCAGTATTTT.

In its sample, this clone was seen once. This chain connects TRBV5-1 to TRBJ2-4; 9 positions match TRBD2. Trimming at V came to 3 bases and at J to 8 bases, leaving 9 bases not matched to a gene. The CDR3 totals 15 residues. Per germline, CDR1 SGHRS and CDR2 YFSETQ. Written as DNA, the CDR3 is TGCGCCAGCAGCTCGGCGGGAGGGGGTATTGACATTCAGTACTTC. It is translated as CASSSAGGGIDIQYF.

Here the CDR3 DNA reads TGTGCCAGCAGTTTCGGACAGGGCAATACGCAGTATTTT. It specifies CASSFGQGNTQYF. The chain combines TRBV6-6 with TRBJ2-3; 8 nucleotides line up with TRBD1. The germline V gene encodes CDR1 MNHNY and CDR2 SVGAGI (reference sequence). Losses at the gene ends were 4 bases for V and 7 bases for J; bases not matched to a gene: 4. This CDR3 spans 13 amino acids.

This chain links TRBV27 with TRBJ2-1, with D possibly TRBD2 on 6 matching bases. Between the trimmed V and J ends, which lost 10 bases and 8 bases, there was a span of 18 bases. The germline CDR1 and CDR2 sequences are MNHEY and SMNVEV (reference sequence). This CDR3 comprises 13 residues. This chain's CDR3 is CATHTSFSDEQFF. As DNA, the CDR3 is TGTGCCACCCATACTAGCTTTTCCGATGAGCAGTTCTTC.

J is TRBJ2-1 and V is TRBV2; 14 positions agree with TRBD2. The CDR3 consists of 16 residues. Germline CDR1 and CDR2: SNHLY and FYNNEI. With 6 bases clipped from V and 6 bases from J, the junction kept 7 bases outside the gene matches. CDR3 loop: CASSSTGTSGSNEQFF. CDR3 coding DNA: TGTGCCAGCAGCAGCACCGGGACTAGCGGGAGCAATGAGCAGTTCTTC.

In this sample, this clone turned up once. V and J are TRBV7-9 and TRBJ2-5; D is perhaps TRBD1 (6 bases). Germline V gene sequence: CDR1 SEHNR, CDR2 FQNEAQ (reference sequence). The CDR3 is made up of 14 amino acids. V was trimmed by 5 bases and J by 5 bases, leaving 15 bases between them. The CDR3, as DNA: TGTGCCAGCAGCCCAGACAGGCCTGGCGAGACCCAGTACTTC. It encodes CASSPDRPGETQYF.

This clone was seen just once. This chain connects TRBV6-5 to TRBJ1-5, with TRBD1 as a possible D gene (6 bases). V shed 5 bases and J shed 2 bases, with 10 bases lying between them. Germline values: CDR1 MNHEY, CDR2 SVGAGI. There are 14 residues in the CDR3. In DNA, the CDR3 is TGTGCCAGCAGTATAAGGGGGGGCAATCAGCCCCAGCATTTT. It codes for CASSIRGGNQPQHF.

The V and J genes are TRBV30 and TRBJ1-1; TRBD1 matches 8 bases. Per the germline V gene, CDR1 is GTSNPN and CDR2 is SVGIG (reference sequence). The trim removed 3 bases at V and 6 bases at J, leaving 9 bases unmatched. The CDR3 consists of 14 residues. This CDR3 reads CAWREQGVGAEAFF. The CDR3 DNA reads as TGTGCCTGGAGAGAACAGGGGGTAGGGGCTGAAGCTTTCTTT.

The chain employs TRBV6-5 and TRBJ2-7; D ambiguous. Between the trimmed V and J ends, which lost 6 bases and 3 bases, there was a span of 15 bases. Germline V lookup: CDR1 MNHEY, CDR2 SVGAGI. This CDR3 contains 14 residues. CDR3 DNA: TGTGCCAGCAGGCTTGGGGTCGTAAACTACGAGCAGTACTTC. It encodes CASRLGVVNYEQYF.

V and J are TRBV28 and TRBJ2-7, with 8 bases matching TRBD2. Germline CDR1 is MDHEN and CDR2 is SYDVKM. This CDR3 has 20 residues. The V segment lost 6 bases and the J segment 2 bases; nucleotides outside the gene matches: 24. The CDR3 reads CASSRDPGLAGLALTYEQYF. The CDR3, as DNA: TGTGCCAGCAGCCGGGACCCTGGGCTAGCGGGCCTTGCTCTTACCTACGAGCAGTACTTC.

This chain connects TRBV7-9 to TRBJ2-1; tentatively, D is TRBD1 (6 bases). Per germline, CDR1 SEHNR and CDR2 FQNEAQ (reference sequence). The length of the CDR3 is 15 residues. V shed 1 base and J shed 8 bases, with 15 bases lying between them. In DNA, the CDR3 is TGTGCCAGCAGCTTAGAAGAACTGGGGGCCCATGAGCAGTTCTTC. This encodes CASSLEELGAHEQFF.

The chain joins TRBV30 to TRBJ1-6; the D gene is possibly TRBD1 (5 bases). From germline, CDR1 is GTSNPN and CDR2 SVGIG (reference sequence). The CDR3 spans 16 residues. Trimming cost V 1 base and J 8 bases, with 18 bases left between them. The CDR3 DNA reads TGTGCCTGGAGTGCTCTGGCCGGGACCGCTGATTCACCCCTCCACTTT. It encodes CAWSALAGTADSPLHF.

This chain connects TRBV7-8 to TRBJ2-5; 13 nucleotides agree with TRBD2. V gave up 5 bases and J gave up 3 bases; unmatched junction bases: 6. This CDR3 has 16 residues. In germline, CDR1 is SGHVS, CDR2 FQNEAQ. This CDR3 reads CASSGRGLAGKETQYF. In nucleotides, the CDR3 is TGTGCCAGCAGCGGGCGGGGACTAGCGGGGAAAGAGACCCAGTACTTC.

The J gene is TRBJ2-2, the V gene TRBV11-2, with 8 bases aligning to TRBD1. The V and J ends lost 4 bases and 4 bases, in that order; junction bases with no gene match: 5. The length of the CDR3 is 15 residues. CDR1 is SGHAT, CDR2 FQNNGV, per germline. The CDR3 loop is CASSSGTGSTGELFF. As DNA, the CDR3 is TGTGCCAGCAGCTCCGGGACAGGAAGCACCGGGGAGCTGTTTTTT.

This sequence joins TRBV6-1 and TRBJ1-2; perhaps TRBD1 as D (5 bases). Germline assignment: CDR1 MNHNS and CDR2 SASEGT. The V end lost 3 bases, the J end lost 4 bases, and 15 bases lay between the germline ends. The CDR3 runs 15 residues. CDR3 sequence (DNA): TGTGCCAGCAGTGAGATGGAAGGGGAGTTCTATGGCTACACCTTC. Its translation is CASSEMEGEFYGYTF.

This chain uses TRBV12-5 with TRBJ2-1; 7 nucleotides agree with TRBD2. The J segment lost 0 bases and the V segment lost 7 bases, leaving 6 bases of the junction unmatched. Germline loops: CDR1 LGHNT, CDR2 FRNRAP. The CDR3 sequence is 15 residues long. The CDR3 DNA follows: TGTGCTAGTGCCCCGGGACTAAGCTCCTACAATGAGCAGTTCTTC. Protein: CASAPGLSSYNEQFF.

V gene TRBV9 combines with J gene TRBJ2-3, with D possibly matching TRBD2 (5 bases). Germline V lookup: CDR1 SGDLS, CDR2 YYNGEE. The V gene lost 4 bases and the J gene lost 0 bases, with 15 bases spanning the gap. This CDR3 region has 16 residues. As DNA, the CDR3 is TGTGCCAGCAGCCCAATAGTGTCGGGGAGCACAGATACGCAGTATTTT. It yields the protein CASSPIVSGSTDTQYF.

The chain uses TRBV7-3 and TRBJ1-1; no definite D call. V lost 2 bases and J lost 4, with 14 bases in between. CDR1 SGHTA and CDR2 FQGTGA come from the germline V gene. The CDR3 consists of 15 residues. The CDR3, as DNA: TGTGCCAGCAGCTTAGTCATTGAGGGTGGCACTGAAGCTTTCTTT. This sequence encodes CASSLVIEGGTEAFF.